Detailed here is one TCR beta chain. Its antigen is unknown. The data were obtained in a study of shared clonotypes between healthy human individuals. Findings and caveats of the study: Around 5.4% of naive CD4 clonotypes were common to a few donors.

Per the original methods: ImmunoSEQ output held junction-only sequences without quality scores, so filtering differed. Some clones are missing from TCRdb's copy, which holds only in-frame ones; the method was immunoSEQ multiplex PCR. The V and J calls and clone size were taken over from that table, and D and trimming were inferred from the DNA. The table shows 2 million to 2.5 million clones, with roughly 93% occurring only once. There were only Caucasian adults among the donors, and all lived in Nashville, Tennessee. The CDR3 runs 14 residues. Trimming took 6 bases from V and 8 from J, leaving 17 bases between them. In germline, CDR1 is SGHTA, CDR2 FQGNSA.

The sample taken for sequencing was naive CD4+ T cells from PBMCs. Subset reported: CD45RA+ positively selected. The gene calls are TRBV7-2 and TRBJ2-1; D assignment may be TRBD1 or TRBD2 (5 bases each). The clonotype originates from a man younger than 35 in good health. Some clones in this sample may be carry-over from other donors' samples. The CDR3 is CASRGQGRVYEQFF. The CDR3 coding sequence is TGTGCCAGCAGGGGGCAGGGACGGGTGTATGAGCAGTTCTTC.